This T cell receptor beta chain was observed in a study of blood T cell repertoires in COVID-19. The overall study: The United States, Italy and Spain supplied acute and convalescent COVID-19 samples.

Sequencing was performed with immunoSEQ multiplex PCR; in TCRdb, only in-frame clones are kept and a portion is missing. The sample lists 210,000 or so clones; more than 80% were seen once. Enrolled during active infection, Seattle patients were then followed longitudinally. V shed 6 bases, J shed 7 bases, and the junction held 9 bases outside the gene matches. This CDR3 has 16 amino acids. Germline V gives CDR1 KGHSH, CDR2 LQKENI. The sequenced material came from peripheral blood. The V call is TRBV18, the J call TRBJ1-6, with 10 bases identical to TRBD1. The receptor was isolated from a woman older than 75 with COVID-19, enrolled during active disease. This CDR3 is CASSPRGTGANSPLHF. The DNA for the CDR3 is TGTGCCAGCTCCCCGCGGGGGACAGGGGCGAATTCACCCCTCCACTTT.